This record looks at one T cell receptor (beta chain) sequence and its context. Its antigen is not identified. The data stem from a study of cytomegalovirus exposure and HLA in healthy donors. General observations from the study: Researchers reported in a later analysis that a missense DCLRE1C variant was tied to TCR beta V- and J-gene trimming.

The primer mix had 60 Vbeta and 13 Jbeta primers. TCRdb keeps only in-frame clones here, not all; method: immunoSEQ multiplex PCR. The sample holds 100,000 to 150,000 clones, roughly 80% seen once. Donors showed nominal health when sampled, although they likely had unrecorded immune exposures. V was pared by 5 bases and J by 5 bases, with 11 bases between. CDR1 is SGHTA and CDR2 is FQGTGA in the germline V gene. This CDR3 comprises 13 residues. The sequencing sample was made of PBMCs. The clonotype originates from a man between 45 and 60 years old in good health and CMV-seropositive. This chain links TRBV7-3 with TRBJ2-3, with D hard to call. The CDR3 DNA is TGTGCCAGCAGCGCCTCTCTAAGAGATACGCAGTATTTT. Amino acids: CASSASLRDTQYF.